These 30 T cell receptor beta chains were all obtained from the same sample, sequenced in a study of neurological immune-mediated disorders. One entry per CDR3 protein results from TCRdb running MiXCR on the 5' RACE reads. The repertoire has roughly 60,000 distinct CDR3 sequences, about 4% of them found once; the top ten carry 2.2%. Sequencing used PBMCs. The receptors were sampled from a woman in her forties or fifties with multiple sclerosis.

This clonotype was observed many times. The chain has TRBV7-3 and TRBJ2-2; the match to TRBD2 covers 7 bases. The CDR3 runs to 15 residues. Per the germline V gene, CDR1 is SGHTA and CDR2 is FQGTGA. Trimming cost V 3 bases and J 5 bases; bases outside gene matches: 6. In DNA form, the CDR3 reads TGTGCCAGCAGCTTCCAAGCGGGGCCAACCGGGGAGCTGTTTTTT. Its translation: CASSFQAGPTGELFF.

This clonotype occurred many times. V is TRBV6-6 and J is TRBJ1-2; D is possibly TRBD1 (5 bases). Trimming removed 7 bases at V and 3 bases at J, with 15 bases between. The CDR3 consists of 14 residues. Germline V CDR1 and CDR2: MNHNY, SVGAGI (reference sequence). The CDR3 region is CASIGQGRHYGYTF. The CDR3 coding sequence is TGTGCCAGCATAGGGCAGGGTAGGCACTATGGCTACACCTTC.

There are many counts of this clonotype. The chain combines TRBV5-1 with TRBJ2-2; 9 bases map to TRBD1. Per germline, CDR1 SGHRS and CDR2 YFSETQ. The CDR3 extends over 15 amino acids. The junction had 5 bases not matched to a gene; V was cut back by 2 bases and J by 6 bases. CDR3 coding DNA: TGCGCCAGCAGCTTAGACAGGGGGGACGCCGGGGAGCTGTTTTTT. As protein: CASSLDRGDAGELFF.

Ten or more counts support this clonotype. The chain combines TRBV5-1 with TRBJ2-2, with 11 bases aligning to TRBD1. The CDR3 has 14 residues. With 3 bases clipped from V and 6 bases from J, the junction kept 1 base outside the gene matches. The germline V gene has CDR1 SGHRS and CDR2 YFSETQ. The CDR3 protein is CASSWDRGAGELFF. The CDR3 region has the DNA TGCGCCAGCAGCTGGGACAGGGGGGCCGGGGAGCTGTTTTTT.

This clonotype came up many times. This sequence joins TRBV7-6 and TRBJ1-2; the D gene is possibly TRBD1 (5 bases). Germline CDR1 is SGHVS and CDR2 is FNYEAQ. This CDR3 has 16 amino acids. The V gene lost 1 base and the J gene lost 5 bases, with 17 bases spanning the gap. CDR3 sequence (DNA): TGTGCCAGCAGCTTAGGGGGGATTGGGATGAGTTATGGCTACACCTTC. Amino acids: CASSLGGIGMSYGYTF. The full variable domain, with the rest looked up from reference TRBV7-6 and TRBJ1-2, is GAGVSQSPRYKVTKRGQDVALRCDPISGHVSLYWYRQALGQGPEFLTYFNYEAQQDKSGLPNDRFSAERPEGSISTLTIQRTEQRDSAMYRCASSLGGIGMSYGYTFGSGTRLTVV.

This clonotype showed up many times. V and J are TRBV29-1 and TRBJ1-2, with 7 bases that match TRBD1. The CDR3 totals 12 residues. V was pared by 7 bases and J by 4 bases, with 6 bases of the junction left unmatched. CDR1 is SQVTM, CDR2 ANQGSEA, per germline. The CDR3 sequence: CSGVGGRYGYTF. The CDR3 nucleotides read TGCAGCGGCGTAGGGGGCCGCTATGGCTACACCTTC.

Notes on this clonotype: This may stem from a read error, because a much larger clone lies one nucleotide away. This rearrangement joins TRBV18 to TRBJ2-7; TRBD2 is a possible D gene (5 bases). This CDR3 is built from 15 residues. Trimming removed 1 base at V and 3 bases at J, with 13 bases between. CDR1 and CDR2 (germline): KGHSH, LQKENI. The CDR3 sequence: CASSPRSRGSYEQYF. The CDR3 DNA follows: TGTGCCAGCTCACCACGCTCTAGAGGGAGCTACGAGCAGTACTTC.

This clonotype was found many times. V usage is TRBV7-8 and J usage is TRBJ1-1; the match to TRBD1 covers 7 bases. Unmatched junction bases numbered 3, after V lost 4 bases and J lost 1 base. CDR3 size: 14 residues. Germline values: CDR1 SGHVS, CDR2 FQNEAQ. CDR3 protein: CASSSGTANTEAFF. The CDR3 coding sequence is TGTGCCAGCAGCTCCGGGACAGCGAACACTGAAGCTTTCTTT.

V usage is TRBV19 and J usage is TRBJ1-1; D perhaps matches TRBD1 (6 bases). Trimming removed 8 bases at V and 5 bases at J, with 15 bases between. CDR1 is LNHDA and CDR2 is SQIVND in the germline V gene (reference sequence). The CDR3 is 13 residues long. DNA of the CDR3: TGTGCCAGTGGAACAGTAAGGGGGACTGAAGCTTTCTTT. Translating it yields CASGTVRGTEAFF. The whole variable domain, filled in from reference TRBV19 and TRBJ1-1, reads DGGITQSPKYLFRKEGQNVTLSCEQNLNHDAMYWYRQDPGQGLRLIYYSQIVNDFQKGDIAEGYSVSREKKESFPLTVTSAQKNPTAFYLCASGTVRGTEAFFGQGTRLTVV.

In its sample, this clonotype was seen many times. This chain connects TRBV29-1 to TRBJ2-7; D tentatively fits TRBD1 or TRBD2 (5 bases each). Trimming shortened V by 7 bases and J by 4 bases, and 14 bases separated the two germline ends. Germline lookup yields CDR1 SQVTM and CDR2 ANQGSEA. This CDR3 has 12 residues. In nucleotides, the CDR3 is TGCAGCGCCAGCGAGGGGTCTTACGAGCAGTACTTC. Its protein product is CSASEGSYEQYF.

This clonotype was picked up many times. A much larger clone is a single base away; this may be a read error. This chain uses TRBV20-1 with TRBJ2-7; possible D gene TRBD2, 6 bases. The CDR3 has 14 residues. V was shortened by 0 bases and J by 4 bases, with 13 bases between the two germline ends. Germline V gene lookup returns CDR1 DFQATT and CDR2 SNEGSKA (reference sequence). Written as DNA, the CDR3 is TGCAGTGCTAGAGAGACTAGAGGTATTTACGAGCAGTACTTC. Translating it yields CSARETRGIYEQYF.

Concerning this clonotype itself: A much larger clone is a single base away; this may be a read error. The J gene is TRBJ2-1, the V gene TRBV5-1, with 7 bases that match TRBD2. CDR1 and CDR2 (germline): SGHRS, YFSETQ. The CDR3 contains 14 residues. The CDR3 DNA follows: TGCACCAGCAGCTTGGCCTTGGGGGGGAATGAGCAGTTCTTC. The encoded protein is CTSSLALGGNEQFF.

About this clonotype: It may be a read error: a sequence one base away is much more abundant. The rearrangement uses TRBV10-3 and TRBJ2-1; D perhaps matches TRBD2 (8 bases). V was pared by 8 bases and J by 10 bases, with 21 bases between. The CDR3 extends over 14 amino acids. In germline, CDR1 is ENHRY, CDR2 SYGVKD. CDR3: CAISGTRGRGEQFF. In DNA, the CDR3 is TGTGCCATCTCCGGGACTAGAGGCAGGGGGGAGCAGTTCTTC.

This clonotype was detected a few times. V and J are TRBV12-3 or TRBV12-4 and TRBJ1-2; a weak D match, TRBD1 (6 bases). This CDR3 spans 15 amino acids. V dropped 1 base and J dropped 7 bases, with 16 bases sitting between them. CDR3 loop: CASSLGGRSPRGYTF. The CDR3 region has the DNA TGTGCCAGCAGTTTAGGGGGGCGCTCTCCTCGTGGCTACACCTTC.

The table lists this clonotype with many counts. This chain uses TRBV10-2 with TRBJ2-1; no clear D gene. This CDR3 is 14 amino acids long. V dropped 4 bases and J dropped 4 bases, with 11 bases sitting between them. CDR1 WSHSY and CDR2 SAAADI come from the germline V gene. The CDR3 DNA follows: TGCGCCAGCAGTGTTGCTAGAACTTACAATGAGCAGTTCTTC. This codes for CASSVARTYNEQFF.

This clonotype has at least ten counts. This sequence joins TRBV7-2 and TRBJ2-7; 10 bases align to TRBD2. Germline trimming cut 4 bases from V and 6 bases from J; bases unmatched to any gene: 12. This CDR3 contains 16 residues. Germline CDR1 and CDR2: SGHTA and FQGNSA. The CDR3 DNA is TGTGCCAGCAGCTACAGACTTGAGCGGGAGGGCTCCGAGCAGTACTTC. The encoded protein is CASSYRLEREGSEQYF.

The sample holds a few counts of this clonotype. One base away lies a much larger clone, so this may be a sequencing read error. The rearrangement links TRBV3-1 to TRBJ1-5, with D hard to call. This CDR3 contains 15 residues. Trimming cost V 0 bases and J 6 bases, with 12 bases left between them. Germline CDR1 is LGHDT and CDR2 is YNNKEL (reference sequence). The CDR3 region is CASSQEGKRAQPQHF. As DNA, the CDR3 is TGTGCCAGCAGCCAAGAGGGGAAGCGAGCTCAGCCCCAGCATTTT.

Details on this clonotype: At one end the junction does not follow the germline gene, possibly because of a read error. CDR3 amino acids: CASIEAGAGELFF. CDR3 coding DNA: TGTGCCAGCATTGAAGCGGGAGCCGGGGAGCTGTTTTTT. The J gene is TRBJ2-2, the V gene TRBV6-1; 8 nucleotides agree with TRBD2. The CDR3 contains 13 residues. CDR1 MNHNS and CDR2 SASEGT come from the germline V gene.

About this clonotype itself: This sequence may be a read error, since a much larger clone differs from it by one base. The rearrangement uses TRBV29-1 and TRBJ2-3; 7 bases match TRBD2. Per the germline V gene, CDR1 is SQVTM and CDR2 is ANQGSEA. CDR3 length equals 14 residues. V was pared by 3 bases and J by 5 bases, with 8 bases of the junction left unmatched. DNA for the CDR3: TGCAGCGTTGATGGCGGGAGAAGGGTAGATACGCAGTATTTT. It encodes CSVDGGRRVDTQYF.

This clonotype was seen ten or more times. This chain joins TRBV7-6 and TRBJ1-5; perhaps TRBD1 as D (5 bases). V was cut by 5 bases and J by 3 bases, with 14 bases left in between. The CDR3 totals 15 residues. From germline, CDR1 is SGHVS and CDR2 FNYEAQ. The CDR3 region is CASSVEPGHNQPQHF. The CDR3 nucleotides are TGTGCCAGCAGCGTCGAGCCGGGGCACAATCAGCCCCAGCATTTT.

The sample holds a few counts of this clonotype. The CDR3 is CASSRPGEGETQYF. The DNA for the CDR3 is TGTGCCAGCTCACGCCCTGGCGAGGGAGAGACCCAGTACTTC. The V call is TRBV18, the J call TRBJ2-5, with a weak D call TRBD2 (5 bases). Trimming took 4 bases from V and 4 from J, leaving 13 bases between them. Germline V gene lookup returns CDR1 KGHSH and CDR2 LQKENI. The CDR3 runs to 14 residues.

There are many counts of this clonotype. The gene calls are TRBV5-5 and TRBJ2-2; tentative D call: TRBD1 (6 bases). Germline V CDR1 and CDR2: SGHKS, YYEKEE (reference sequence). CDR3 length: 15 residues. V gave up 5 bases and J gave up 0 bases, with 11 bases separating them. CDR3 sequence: CASRYRDTNTGELFF. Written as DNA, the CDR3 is TGTGCCAGCAGGTACCGGGACACGAACACCGGGGAGCTGTTTTTT.

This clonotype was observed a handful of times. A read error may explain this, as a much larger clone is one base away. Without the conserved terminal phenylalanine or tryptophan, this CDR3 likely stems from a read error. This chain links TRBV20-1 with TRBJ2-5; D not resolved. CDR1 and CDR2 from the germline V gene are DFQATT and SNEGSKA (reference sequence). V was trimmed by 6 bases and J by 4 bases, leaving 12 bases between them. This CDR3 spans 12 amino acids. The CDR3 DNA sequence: TGCAGTGCCCCAGTGGTCACAGAGACCCAGTACATC. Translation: CSAPVVTETQYI.

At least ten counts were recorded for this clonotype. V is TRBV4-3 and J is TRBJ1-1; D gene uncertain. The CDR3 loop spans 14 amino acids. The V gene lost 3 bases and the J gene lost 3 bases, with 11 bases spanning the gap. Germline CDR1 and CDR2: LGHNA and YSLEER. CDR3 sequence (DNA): TGCGCCAGCAGCCAGCAGTACAGCGACACTGAAGCTTTCTTT. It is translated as CASSQQYSDTEAFF.

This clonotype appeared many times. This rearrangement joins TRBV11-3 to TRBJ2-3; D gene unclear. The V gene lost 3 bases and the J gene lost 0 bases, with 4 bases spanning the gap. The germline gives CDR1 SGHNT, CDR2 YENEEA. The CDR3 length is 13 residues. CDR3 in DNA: TGTGCCAGCAGCTTGCATAGCACAGATACGCAGTATTTT. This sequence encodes CASSLHSTDTQYF.

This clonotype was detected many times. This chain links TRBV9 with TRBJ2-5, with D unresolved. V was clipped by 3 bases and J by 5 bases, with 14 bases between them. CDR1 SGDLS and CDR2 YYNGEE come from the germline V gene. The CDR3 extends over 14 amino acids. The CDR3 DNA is TGTGCCAGCAGCGCCCCAGCGAGTCCGGAGACCCAGTACTTC. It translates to CASSAPASPETQYF.

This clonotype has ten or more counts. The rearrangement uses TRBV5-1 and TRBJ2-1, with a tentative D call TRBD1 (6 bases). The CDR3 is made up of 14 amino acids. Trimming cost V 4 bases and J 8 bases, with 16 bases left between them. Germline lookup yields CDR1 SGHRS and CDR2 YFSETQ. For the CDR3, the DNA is TGCGCCAGCAGCCCTACAGGGATGGTGGATGAGCAGTTCTTC. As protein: CASSPTGMVDEQFF.

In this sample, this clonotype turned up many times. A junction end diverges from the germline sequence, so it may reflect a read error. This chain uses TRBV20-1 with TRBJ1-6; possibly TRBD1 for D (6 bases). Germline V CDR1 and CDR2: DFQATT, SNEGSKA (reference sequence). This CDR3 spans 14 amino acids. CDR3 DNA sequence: TGCAGTGCTAGAGAAAGGGGGTCTGGGGCACCCCTCAACTTT. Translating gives CSARERGSGAPLNF.

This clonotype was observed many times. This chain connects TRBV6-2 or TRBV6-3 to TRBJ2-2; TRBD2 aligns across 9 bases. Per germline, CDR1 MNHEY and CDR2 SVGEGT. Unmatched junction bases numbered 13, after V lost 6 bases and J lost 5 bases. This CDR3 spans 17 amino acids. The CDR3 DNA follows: TGTGCCAGCAGCACCGGGGTAGCGGGAGATAAAACCGGGGAGCTGTTTTTT. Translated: CASSTGVAGDKTGELFF.

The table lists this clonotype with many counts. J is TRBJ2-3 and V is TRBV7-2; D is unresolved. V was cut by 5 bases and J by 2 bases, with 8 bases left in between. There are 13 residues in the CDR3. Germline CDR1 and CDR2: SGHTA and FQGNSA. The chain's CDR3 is CASSRDNTDTQYF. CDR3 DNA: TGTGCCAGCAGCCGTGACAACACAGATACGCAGTATTTT. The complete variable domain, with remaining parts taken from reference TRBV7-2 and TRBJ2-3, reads GAGVSQSPSNKVTEKGKDVELRCDPISGHTALYWYRQSLGQGLEFLIYFQGNSAPDKSGLPSDRFSAERTGGSVSTLTIQRTQQEDSAVYLCASSRDNTDTQYFGPGTRLTVL.